The following is a T cell receptor beta chain sequence with its context. These data are taken from a study of shared clonotypes between healthy human individuals. Clones were sequenced by immunoSEQ multiplex PCR, and TCRdb holds only the in-frame ones, with some missing. Here the sample spans approximately 2.4 million clones, approximately 95% being singletons. Germline lookup yields CDR1 MNHEY and CDR2 SVGAGI. CDR3 length: 12 amino acids. V lost 5 bases, J lost 9 bases, and 4 bases stayed unmatched. This receptor was identified in a man aged 18 to 35 in good health. The chain joins TRBV6-5 to TRBJ2-7, with 10 nucleotides matching TRBD1. Material for sequencing was naive CD4+ T cells sorted from blood. The subset here: CD45RA+ positively selected. The DNA for the CDR3 is TGTGCCAGCAGTCAGACAGGGGGCGGGCAGTACTTC. Encoded protein: CASSQTGGGQYF.